The rows below give T cell receptor beta chains drawn from one sample of a study of response to subunit inactivated influenza vaccine. TCRdb re-analysed the RT-PCR reads in MiXCR, keeping a single row per CDR3 protein. Seen here are 650,000 to 850,000 distinct CDR3 sequences, around 14% observed once, and the top ten hold 5.5% to 7%. This material consisted of PBMCs from blood, taken around two weeks before vaccination. The source is a man aged 50 or older who received an inactivated influenza vaccine. The CDR3 runs from the conserved cysteine through the conserved F or W. D genes are given only for firm matches. A clone size is listed for some rows: how often the clone was seen (once, few, many), or a class if it is expanded.

D,size,V,J,DNA,CDR3
-,-,TRBV11-2,TRBJ2-1,TGTGCCAGCAGCTTAGATCTGGTGGGCGCCCGATACAATGAGCAGTTCTTC,CASSLDLVGARYNEQFF
-,-,TRBV20-1,TRBJ2-5,TGCAGTGCAGGAGGGGCAGAGACCCAGTACTTC,CSAGGAETQYF
-,few,TRBV5-5,TRBJ2-1,TGTGCCAGCAGCTTGATCCAGGGGTTTAACAATGAGCAGTTCTTC,CASSLIQGFNNEQFF
-,few,TRBV7-9,TRBJ2-7,TGTGCCAGCAGCTTACGCATAGGGGACGAGCAGTACTTC,CASSLRIGDEQYF
-,-,TRBV7-2,TRBJ2-7,TGTGCCAGCAGCCCTGGGCGGGTGGGGTACGAGCAGTACTTC,CASSPGRVGYEQYF
TRBD1,-,TRBV29-1,TRBJ2-1,TGCAGCGTTGGGGGACAGGGGGTCGGCAATGAGCAGTTCTTC,CSVGGQGVGNEQFF
-,-,TRBV28,TRBJ1-5,TGTGCCAGCGGTGCCGGGGGACGGCAGCCCCAGCATTTT,CASGAGGRQPQHF
-,few,TRBV20-1,TRBJ2-7,TGCAGTGCTAGAGTTGACCCAGCACAAACCGAGCAGTACTTC,CSARVDPAQTEQYF
-,-,TRBV6-2/TRBV6-3,TRBJ2-5,TGTGCCAGCAGTTACTCCGAGGGGGGAGGAGAGACCCAGTACTTC,CASSYSEGGGETQYF
TRBD2,few,TRBV20-1,TRBJ2-3,TGCAGTGCTGGGACTAGCGTAAAAGATACGCAGTATTTT,CSAGTSVKDTQYF
TRBD2,many,TRBV6-2/TRBV6-3,TRBJ2-2,TGTGCCAGCAGTTACGGTCTGTCTAGCGGGAGAAATACCGGGGAGCTGTTTTTT,CASSYGLSSGRNTGELFF
-,many,TRBV29-1,TRBJ2-2,TGCAGCGTTTCCACTCCGGGACAACGAATTACCGGGGAGCTGTTTTTT,CSVSTPGQRITGELFF
TRBD2,few,TRBV11-1,TRBJ2-1,TGTGCCAGCAGCTTAGCGCATGCTAGCGGAACTTTCTACAATGAGCAGTTCTTC,CASSLAHASGTFYNEQFF
TRBD2,few,TRBV6-1,TRBJ2-7,TGTGCCAGCACCGGGACTAGCCACTACGAGCAGTACTTC,CASTGTSHYEQYF
TRBD1,once,TRBV20-1,TRBJ2-5,TGCAGTGCTAACCCTGACAGGGGTCACCAAGAGACCCAGTACTTC,CSANPDRGHQETQYF
-,many,TRBV4-3,TRBJ2-3,TGCGCCAGCAGCCAAGATGGCACAGGGCACGGCGCGCAGTATTTT,CASSQDGTGHGAQYF